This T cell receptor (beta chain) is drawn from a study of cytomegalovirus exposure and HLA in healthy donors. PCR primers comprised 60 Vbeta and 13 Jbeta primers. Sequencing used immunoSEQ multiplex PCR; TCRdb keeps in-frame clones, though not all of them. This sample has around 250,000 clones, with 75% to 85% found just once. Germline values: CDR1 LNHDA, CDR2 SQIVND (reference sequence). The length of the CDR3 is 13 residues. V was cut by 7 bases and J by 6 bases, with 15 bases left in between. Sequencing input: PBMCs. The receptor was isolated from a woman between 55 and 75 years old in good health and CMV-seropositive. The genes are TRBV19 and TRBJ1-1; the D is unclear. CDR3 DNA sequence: TGTGCCAGTACTTTTGGAGGGTTATCTGAAGCTTTCTTT. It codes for CASTFGGLSEAFF.